This is a list of T cell receptor beta chains from one sample in a study of regulatory T cells in long-lasting Graves disease. TCRdb re-called the multiplex PCR reads through MiXCR, storing one row per CDR3 protein. The data show some 600,000 distinct CDR3 sequences, more than 15% seen once. The same data also went into a second study, on T cells in Graves' hyperthyroidism and ophthalmopathy.

The material was peripheral blood mononuclear cells (PBMCs), obtained at new diagnosis, from a patient treated with antithyroid drugs. These receptors all stem from a man younger than 35 with Graves disease. CDR3s include the opening cysteine and the closing phenylalanine or tryptophan. The D gene is left open where the match is weak. Where a row states a size, it is once, few, many or the class of an expanded clone; other rows omit it.

clone size	V gene	D gene	CDR3 length	J gene	CDR3 protein	CDR3 DNA
.	TRBV19	.	15	TRBJ2-7	CASSNTPTSSYEQYF	TGTGCCAGTAGTAACACTCCTACTAGCTCCTACGAGCAGTACTTC
many	TRBV30	.	14	TRBJ2-1	CACGSSANYNEQFF	TGTGCCTGCGGGAGCTCTGCCAATTACAATGAGCAGTTCTTC
many	TRBV12-3/TRBV12-4	.	12	TRBJ1-1	CASSGGGREAFF	TGTGCCAGCAGCGGCGGGGGCCGTGAAGCTTTCTTT
few	TRBV7-3	.	14	TRBJ2-2	CASSLRDFGGELFF	TGTGCCAGCAGCTTAAGGGACTTCGGAGGGGAGCTGTTTTTT
many	TRBV18	.	14	TRBJ1-5	CASSPGGNNQPQHF	TGTGCCAGCTCACCGGGCGGAAACAATCAGCCCCAGCATTTT
many	TRBV2	.	15	TRBJ1-5	CASREQDGSNQPQHF	TGTGCCAGCAGGGAACAGGACGGTAGCAATCAGCCCCAGCATTTT
.	TRBV4-1	TRBD2	18	TRBJ2-5	CASSHPGTPSGNQETQYF	TGCGCCAGCAGCCATCCCGGCACCCCTAGCGGGAACCAAGAGACCCAGTACTTC
many	TRBV12-3/TRBV12-4	TRBD1	18	TRBJ2-1	CASRPPDRGRRQDNEQFF	TGTGCCAGCAGACCCCCGGACAGGGGGCGACGCCAGGACAATGAGCAGTTCTTC
.	TRBV5-5	.	14	TRBJ2-7	CASSPRSDTNEQYF	TGTGCCAGCAGCCCCCGGTCCGATACTAACGAGCAGTACTTC
.	TRBV5-5	TRBD2	19	TRBJ2-5	CASSSGILTSGSSIETQYF	TGTGCCAGCAGCTCCGGGATTTTAACTAGCGGGAGCTCCATTGAGACCCAGTACTTC
many	TRBV7-9	.	17	TRBJ2-2	CASRVISGNTNTGELFF	TGTGCCAGCCGCGTGATTAGCGGAAATACGAACACCGGGGAGCTGTTTTTT
many	TRBV3-1	TRBD2	16	TRBJ2-1	CASSQARLAGDNEQFF	TGTGCCAGCAGCCAAGCCAGACTAGCGGGAGATAATGAGCAGTTCTTC
.	TRBV9	.	14	TRBJ1-1	CASSVEGANTEAFF	TGTGCCAGCAGCGTAGAAGGGGCGAACACTGAAGCTTTCTTT
.	TRBV19	.	15	TRBJ2-7	CASSNRPLDGYEQYF	TGTGCCAGTAGTAACCGGCCGCTAGACGGCTACGAGCAGTACTTC
many	TRBV6-9	.	15	TRBJ2-1	CASSYSGTPSNEQFF	TGTGCCAGCAGTTACTCCGGGACACCTTCCAATGAGCAGTTCTTC
.	TRBV20-1	TRBD2	16	TRBJ2-7	CSARDLVTSATYEQYF	TGCAGTGCTAGAGATCTGGTGACTAGCGCGACATACGAGCAGTACTTC
few	TRBV29-1	.	14	TRBJ1-1	CSVGFTAGPPEAFF	TGCAGCGTTGGCTTTACGGCCGGTCCTCCTGAAGCTTTCTTT
.	TRBV5-1	TRBD2	15	TRBJ2-1	CASSWGGGSPREQFF	TGCGCCAGCAGCTGGGGCGGGGGGAGCCCCAGGGAGCAGTTCTTC
few	TRBV20-1	.	16	TRBJ2-2	CSAPGGRGENTGELFF	TGCAGTGCCCCCGGGGGCAGGGGGGAAAACACCGGGGAGCTGTTTTTT
many	TRBV28	TRBD1	14	TRBJ2-4	CASSLVRGLDIQYF	TGTGCCAGCAGTTTAGTCAGGGGGCTGGACATTCAGTACTTC
many	TRBV30	.	14	TRBJ2-7	CAWSVRGADYEQYF	TGTGCCTGGAGTGTACGGGGGGCTGACTACGAGCAGTACTTC
few	TRBV29-1	.	18	TRBJ2-7	CSVEDRGAARGLNYEQYF	TGCAGCGTTGAAGATCGGGGGGCCGCCAGGGGGCTTAACTACGAGCAGTACTTC
.	TRBV12-3/TRBV12-4	.	14	TRBJ2-7	CASSSHPGPYEQYF	TGTGCCAGCAGTTCCCATCCAGGGCCCTACGAGCAGTACTTC
few	TRBV20-1	.	13	TRBJ1-5	CSAYLDSNQPQHF	TGCAGTGCTTACCTGGACAGCAATCAGCCCCAGCATTTT
few	TRBV6-1	.	14	TRBJ2-7	CASSPDRDLPEQYF	TGTGCCAGCAGTCCCGACAGGGACTTACCCGAGCAGTACTTC
.	TRBV5-1	.	17	TRBJ1-4	CASSHLEGAKSNEKLFF	TGCGCCAGCAGCCATCTCGAAGGGGCAAAGTCTAATGAAAAACTGTTTTTT
many	TRBV9	TRBD1	14	TRBJ2-7	CASSAGTEIYEQYF	TGTGCCAGCAGCGCGGGGACAGAGATCTACGAGCAGTACTTC
many	TRBV30	.	15	TRBJ1-4	CAWSPGPGDREKLFF	TGTGCCTGGAGCCCCGGTCCTGGGGATCGAGAAAAACTGTTTTTT
many	TRBV7-9	.	14	TRBJ2-3	CASSLSLGTDTQYF	TGTGCCAGCAGCCTCAGTCTAGGCACAGATACGCAGTATTTT
.	TRBV4-2	.	15	TRBJ1-3	CASSYGRSSGNTIYF	TGTGCCAGCAGCTACGGACGGTCCTCTGGAAACACCATATATTTT
.	TRBV5-4	.	15	TRBJ2-3	CASRTHPQITDTQYF	TGTGCCAGCAGGACCCACCCCCAAATCACAGATACGCAGTATTTT
few	TRBV6-2/TRBV6-3	TRBD1	13	TRBJ1-2	CASRNRGYYGYTF	TGTGCCAGCCGGAACAGGGGATACTATGGCTACACCTTC
.	TRBV27	.	16	TRBJ2-7	CASSPRVVTASYEQYF	TGTGCCAGCAGTCCACGAGTCGTGACAGCCTCCTACGAGCAGTACTTC
many	TRBV12-3/TRBV12-4	TRBD2	15	TRBJ2-7	CASSSGASGRAKQYF	TGTGCCAGCAGTTCAGGGGCTAGCGGGAGGGCGAAGCAGTACTTC
many	TRBV29-1	TRBD1	14	TRBJ1-1	CSVEYRGLNTEAFF	TGCAGCGTTGAGTACAGGGGGTTGAACACTGAAGCTTTCTTT
.	TRBV14	TRBD1	16	TRBJ2-7	CASSQEFGTGVYEQYF	TGTGCCAGCAGCCAAGAATTCGGGACAGGGGTTTACGAGCAGTACTTC
many	TRBV27	.	16	TRBJ1-2	CASSLTGGGANYGYTF	TGTGCCAGCAGTTTAACCGGTGGGGGAGCTAACTATGGCTACACCTTC
.	TRBV13	.	15	TRBJ2-3	CASTRESRGTDTQYF	TGTGCCAGCACCCGGGAATCGCGGGGCACAGATACGCAGTATTTT
few	TRBV28	.	12	TRBJ1-2	CASSSQGLGYTF	TGTGCCAGCAGTTCTCAGGGGCTCGGCTACACCTTC
.	TRBV7-3	.	15	TRBJ2-1	CASSPQRRGDNEQFF	TGTGCCAGCAGCCCCCAAAGGCGGGGAGACAATGAGCAGTTCTTC